One and the same sample provided the 12 T cell receptor beta chains below, sequenced in a study of blood T cell repertoires in COVID-19. Clones were read by immunoSEQ multiplex PCR, and TCRdb kept only the in-frame ones, dropping some. The data contain tens of thousands of clones, about four fifths of them singletons. Sequenced: peripheral blood. Every receptor here comes from a human donor in a cohort sampled during active COVID-19.

The chain recombines TRBV5-1 with TRBJ1-5, with D perhaps matching TRBD1 (6 bases). With 1 base removed from V and 4 bases from J, the gap between germline ends came to 12 bases. This CDR3 has 15 residues. Germline V gene lookup returns CDR1 SGHRS and CDR2 YFSETQ. The CDR3 reads CASSLLGAGNQPQHF. CDR3 DNA sequence: TGCGCCAGCAGCTTGTTGGGGGCAGGGAATCAGCCCCAGCATTTT.

This chain uses TRBV28 with TRBJ1-2, with 9 bases that match TRBD1. The CDR3 is 15 residues long. Germline trimming cut 3 bases from V and 3 bases from J; bases unmatched to any gene: 5. CDR1 and CDR2 (germline): MDHEN, SYDVKM. Here the CDR3 DNA reads TGTGCCAGCAGTTTGGGACAGGGTAGTCACTATGGCTACACCTTC. Its translation: CASSLGQGSHYGYTF.

V usage is TRBV3-1 (or the pseudogene TRBV3-2) and J usage is TRBJ1-3, with 12 positions matching TRBD1. V was pared by 4 bases and J by 0 bases, with 4 bases of the junction left unmatched. The CDR3 totals 17 residues. The germline gives CDR1 LGHDT, CDR2 YNNKEL (reference sequence). The CDR3 spells CASSPGTGGVSGNTIYF. Here the CDR3 DNA reads TGTGCCAGCAGCCCTGGGACAGGGGGCGTCTCTGGAAACACCATATATTTT.

The rearrangement links TRBV6-5 to TRBJ1-3; D not certain. Per the germline V gene, CDR1 is MNHEY and CDR2 is SVGAGI. The CDR3 is 14 amino acids. V was cut by 10 bases and J by 0 bases, with 13 bases left in between. The CDR3 loop is CATSYTRSGNTIYF. In nucleotides, the CDR3 is TGTGCCACCTCGTACACACGCTCTGGAAACACCATATATTTT.

A single count supports this clone. The rearrangement links TRBV30 to TRBJ1-3; possible D gene TRBD1, 5 bases. With 4 bases removed from V and 0 bases from J, the gap between germline ends came to 22 bases. CDR1 GTSNPN and CDR2 SVGIG come from the germline V gene (reference sequence). CDR3 length: 18 residues. DNA for the CDR3: TGTGCCTGGACCAGTCTCGGGCCGAAGGGGTTCTCTGGAAACACCATATATTTT. Residues: CAWTSLGPKGFSGNTIYF.

The chain is built from TRBV27 and TRBJ2-5, with D unclear. The V end was cut by 2 bases, the J end by 3 bases, with 7 bases between. The CDR3 consists of 13 residues. CDR1 is MNHEY, CDR2 SMNVEV, per germline (reference sequence). The CDR3 DNA reads TGTGCCAGCAGTTTACGCAGAAAAGAGACCCAGTACTTC. Protein sequence: CASSLRRKETQYF.

CDR3 DNA sequence: TGCGCCAGCAGCTTTCTAGCGGGGACCTCCTACGAGCAGTACTTC. Amino acid sequence: CASSFLAGTSYEQYF. The chain carries TRBV5-1 and TRBJ2-7; 9 nucleotides line up with TRBD2. Germline V gives CDR1 SGHRS, CDR2 YFSETQ. This CDR3 spans 15 amino acids. V lost 2 bases to trimming and J lost 0 bases; unmatched junction nucleotides: 3.

This clone was picked up a small number of times. The rearrangement joins TRBV5-1 to TRBJ1-6; D possibly corresponds to TRBD1 (6 bases). The CDR3 length is 15 residues. The germline CDR1 and CDR2 sequences are SGHRS and YFSETQ. V lost 0 bases to trimming and J lost 9 bases, with 13 bases between them. The chain's CDR3 is CASSLAGGRGSPLHF. The CDR3 DNA reads TGCGCCAGCAGCTTGGCCGGGGGGCGAGGTTCACCCCTCCACTTT.

The V gene is TRBV5-1, the J gene TRBJ2-5; D uncertain. Per germline, CDR1 SGHRS and CDR2 YFSETQ. With 0 bases removed from V and 1 base from J, the gap between germline ends came to 7 bases. The CDR3 consists of 14 residues. The CDR3 DNA sequence: TGCGCCAGCAGCTTGGTGGGCAGCCAAGAGACCCAGTACTTC. Residues: CASSLVGSQETQYF.

In regard to this clone: The same CDR3 can be traced to other DNA sequences in this sample. The rearrangement uses TRBV5-1 and TRBJ2-7, with D possibly being TRBD1 (6 bases). Per the germline V gene, CDR1 is SGHRS and CDR2 is YFSETQ. The CDR3 spans 11 residues. V lost 4 bases, J lost 6 bases, and 8 bases lay in between. As DNA, the CDR3 is TGCGCCAGCAGCCTACAGGGCGAGCAGTACTTC. It translates to CASSLQGEQYF.

The chain couples TRBV5-1 to TRBJ2-3; 8 nucleotides align to TRBD2. The CDR3 runs to 16 residues. CDR1 is SGHRS and CDR2 is YFSETQ in the germline V gene. The V and J ends lost 5 bases and 3 bases, in that order; junction bases with no gene match: 11. CDR3: CASSQLGSSGTDTQYF. Written as DNA, the CDR3 is TGCGCCAGCAGTCAATTAGGTTCTAGCGGGACAGATACGCAGTATTTT.

This chain connects TRBV3-1 (or the pseudogene TRBV3-2) to TRBJ1-2; 9 bases are shared with TRBD1. The CDR3 length is 13 residues. The J segment lost 7 bases and the V segment lost 4 bases, leaving 4 bases of the junction unmatched. The germline V gene encodes CDR1 LGHDT and CDR2 YNNKEL (reference sequence). In DNA, the CDR3 is TGTGCCAGCAGCCTACAGGGGGCGGGTGGCTACACCTTC. Translation: CASSLQGAGGYTF.